These T cell receptor beta chains were read from a single sample in a study of blood T cell repertoires in COVID-19. TCRdb keeps only in-frame clones here, not all; method: immunoSEQ multiplex PCR. The sample yields 95,000 to 120,000 clones, 81% seen once. Source material: peripheral blood. The receptors stem from a man aged 50-60 years with acute or convalescent COVID-19. CDR3s include the opening cysteine and the closing phenylalanine or tryptophan. Each record gives: J gene, CDR3 length, clone size, D gene, V gene, CDR3 DNA, CDR3 protein. D genes are given only for firm matches. Rows may omit the clone size; those that give it use once, few, many or a size class.

>TRBJ2-2|14|NA|TRBD1|TRBV30
TGTGCCTGGGCCGGGACAGGGGTCGGCGGGGAGCTGTTTTTT
CAWAGTGVGGELFF
>TRBJ1-5|16|NA|NA|TRBV2
TGTGCCAGCAGTGGGGGCAGGGGAAATTCCAATCAGCCCCAGCATTTT
CASSGGRGNSNQPQHF
>TRBJ2-3|15|NA|TRBD1|TRBV7-3
TGTGCCAGCAGCTTAAACGGACAGGGGTCAGATACGCAGTATTTT
CASSLNGQGSDTQYF
>TRBJ2-3|12|once|NA|TRBV5-1
TGCGCCAGCAGCATCAGGGAAGATACGCAGTATTTT
CASSIREDTQYF
>TRBJ1-2|13|NA|TRBD1|TRBV12-3/TRBV12-4
TGTGCCAGCAGTATTGGGACAGGGGATGGCTACACCTTC
CASSIGTGDGYTF
>TRBJ1-2|12|NA|NA|TRBV12-3/TRBV12-4
TGTGCCAGCAGCCCCAACGAGGCTGGCTACACCTTC
CASSPNEAGYTF
>TRBJ2-3|14|NA|TRBD1|TRBV2
TGTGCCAGCAGCAGGACAGGGGCAACAGATACGCAGTATTTT
CASSRTGATDTQYF
>TRBJ1-2|15|NA|NA|TRBV19
TGTGCCAGTAGTATACTCACAGGGATTAACTATGGCTACACCTTC
CASSILTGINYGYTF
>TRBJ2-7|12|NA|NA|TRBV21-1
TGTGCCAACCAACAGGGAACCTACGAGCAGTACTTC
CANQQGTYEQYF
>TRBJ2-3|14|NA|NA|TRBV5-1
TGCGCCAGCAGCTTGTCGGGGAGGTCAGATACGCAGTATTTT
CASSLSGRSDTQYF
>TRBJ1-2|16|NA|NA|TRBV21-1
TGTGCCAGCAGCAAAGGCGCAAGGGGTCCGGACTATGGCTACACCTTC
CASSKGARGPDYGYTF
>TRBJ2-2|16|once|NA|TRBV7-3
TGTGCCAGCAGCTCGTCCCCTTGGACAGCCACCGGGGAGCTGTTTTTT
CASSSSPWTATGELFF
>TRBJ2-3|13|once|TRBD2|TRBV27
TGTGCTGTAGCGGGGACTAGCACAGATACGCAGTATTTT
CAVAGTSTDTQYF
>TRBJ2-5|15|NA|TRBD1|TRBV10-3
TGTGCCATCAGTCCGGGACAGGGTGGTTTGAAGACCCAGTACTTC
CAISPGQGGLKTQYF
>TRBJ1-2|15|once|NA|TRBV7-9
TGTGCCAGCAGCTTACCACAAGGGGGAGTACGCGGCTACACCTTC
CASSLPQGGVRGYTF
>TRBJ1-2|13|NA|NA|TRBV6-5
TGTGCCAGCAGAAACCCCGAGGGATATGGCTACACCTTC
CASRNPEGYGYTF
>TRBJ1-5|15|NA|TRBD1|TRBV4-2
TGTGCCAGCAGCCTCCGGGACAGGGAGAATCAGCCCCAGCATTTT
CASSLRDRENQPQHF
>TRBJ2-4|12|NA|NA|TRBV2
TGTGCCAGCAGTGGAGACAGAAACATTCAGTACTTC
CASSGDRNIQYF
>TRBJ2-2|14|NA|NA|TRBV3-1/TRBV3-2
TGTGCCAGCAGCCAAGGTTCCGGGGGCGGGGAGCTGTTTTTT
CASSQGSGGGELFF
>TRBJ1-1|14|NA|NA|TRBV5-6
TGTGCCAGCAGCGGGGGGGGCAGGAACACTGAAGCTTTCTTT
CASSGGGRNTEAFF
>TRBJ1-2|12|NA|NA|TRBV6-6
TGTGCCAGCAGTTACACGCGAGATGGCTACACCTTC
CASSYTRDGYTF
>TRBJ2-3|18|NA|TRBD2|TRBV4-2
TGTGCCAGCAGCCAAGCTTATCGGCGGGGGGAGAGCACAGATACGCAGTATTTT
CASSQAYRRGESTDTQYF
>TRBJ1-5|15|NA|NA|TRBV5-5
TGTGCCAGCAGCCAAACACCAATCAGCAATCAGCCCCAGCATTTT
CASSQTPISNQPQHF
>TRBJ1-2|17|NA|TRBD1|TRBV9
TGTGCCAGCAGCGCCTTCTTGACAGGGGGGGCTAACTATGGCTACACCTTC
CASSAFLTGGANYGYTF